This T cell receptor (beta chain) was identified during a study of cytomegalovirus exposure and HLA in healthy donors. The length of the CDR3 is 16 residues. The ends were cut back, 3 bases at V and 0 bases at J, with 13 bases in the middle. Germline V CDR1 and CDR2: SEHNR, FQNEAQ (reference sequence). Concerning this clone itself: Its antigen is not known.

General study results and limits: It was taken for granted in presence/absence analyses that sequencing depth across donors was roughly uniform. Analysis performed later showed TCR beta chains linked to HLA being more clonally expanded than equally common others. For most subjects, TCR beta sequences were reported to predict HLA-A and HLA-B alleles with accuracy.

Both 60 Vbeta primers and 13 Jbeta primers went into the PCR. The protocol was immunoSEQ multiplex PCR, while the TCRdb copy is restricted to in-frame clones and leaves out a portion. The sample includes fewer than 150,000 clones, about 80% of them seen just once. The sequence was collected from a man aged 35-49 years in good health and CMV-seropositive. This chain uses TRBV7-9 with TRBJ2-3, with D uncertain. The sequenced material came from PBMCs. Here the CDR3 DNA reads TGTGCCAGCAGCTTTTCCTCCTCGGTTAGCACAGATACGCAGTATTTT. Protein product: CASSFSSSVSTDTQYF.